Below, 26 T cell receptor beta chains from the same sample are listed, as sequenced in a study of cytomegalovirus exposure and HLA in healthy donors. PCR involved 60 Vbeta and 13 Jbeta primers. Assay: immunoSEQ multiplex PCR; the TCRdb copy retains only in-frame clones and omits some. The top ten clones hold around 3% of a sample with around 200,000 clones, roughly 70% of them seen once. Sequenced input: PBMCs. The receptors originated from a middle-aged man in good health and CMV-seropositive.

The gene calls are TRBV6-1 and TRBJ1-6, with D possibly being TRBD1 (6 bases). Between the trimmed V and J ends, which lost 9 bases and 5 bases, there was a span of 11 bases. Germline assignment: CDR1 MNHNS and CDR2 SASEGT. The CDR3 is made up of 13 amino acids. The CDR3 nucleotides read TGTGCCAGTTCGGGACAAGATAATTCACCCCTCCACTTT. It translates to CASSGQDNSPLHF.

The chain combines TRBV20-1 with TRBJ2-3; D possibly corresponds to TRBD2 (5 bases). Trimming took 5 bases from V and 5 from J, leaving 8 bases between them. This CDR3 has 11 amino acids. Germline CDR1 is DFQATT and CDR2 is SNEGSKA (reference sequence). The CDR3: CSAVEVDTQYF. For the CDR3, the DNA is TGCAGTGCTGTGGAGGTAGATACGCAGTATTTT.

The chain is built from TRBV9 and TRBJ1-3; the D gene is possibly TRBD1 (5 bases). V lost 3 bases and J lost 3, with 10 bases in between. The CDR3 contains 14 residues. The germline gives CDR1 SGDLS, CDR2 YYNGEE. The chain's CDR3 is CASSAGQGGNTIYF. Written as DNA, the CDR3 is TGTGCCAGCAGCGCAGGCCAGGGTGGAAACACCATATATTTT.

The V and J genes are TRBV12-5 and TRBJ1-6; 8 bases are a match to TRBD1. The CDR3 runs to 17 residues. Germline V gives CDR1 LGHNT, CDR2 FRNRAP. J lost 9 bases, V lost 3 bases, and 13 bases had no gene match. CDR3 in amino acids: CASGLDTDRVLTSPLHF. In nucleotides, the CDR3 is TGTGCTAGTGGTTTAGACACGGACAGGGTTCTGACTTCACCCCTCCACTTT.

The rearrangement links TRBV7-9 to TRBJ2-2, with D perhaps TRBD2 (5 bases). Germline V CDR1 and CDR2: SEHNR, FQNEAQ (reference sequence). With 5 bases removed from V and 9 bases from J, the gap between germline ends came to 16 bases. The CDR3 length is 14 residues. The CDR3: CASSATAVHRELFF. The CDR3 region has the DNA TGTGCCAGCAGCGCCACAGCGGTCCACCGGGAGCTGTTTTTT.

The rearrangement joins TRBV10-3 to TRBJ2-2, with D possibly being TRBD1 (5 bases). V lost 3 bases and J 4 bases, leaving 12 bases between the germline ends. The germline V gene encodes CDR1 ENHRY and CDR2 SYGVKD. The CDR3 is 15 residues long. The chain's CDR3 is CAISEGRVGTGELFF. As DNA, the CDR3 is TGTGCCATCAGTGAAGGCAGGGTTGGCACCGGGGAGCTGTTTTTT.

V and J are TRBV27 and TRBJ1-2; 11 bases agree with TRBD1. The CDR3 has 15 residues. Germline V gene lookup returns CDR1 MNHEY and CDR2 SMNVEV (reference sequence). Trimming took 2 bases from V and 6 from J; bases not matched to a gene: 5. The CDR3 protein is CASSLVGQGEDGYTF. CDR3 nucleotide sequence: TGTGCCAGCAGTTTAGTGGGACAGGGGGAAGATGGCTACACCTTC.

This clone was detected a few times. This chain connects TRBV7-3 to TRBJ2-4; TRBD2 matches at 8 bases. V trimming: 5 bases; J trimming: 7 bases; junction bases outside the gene matches: 7. There are 14 residues in the CDR3. Germline loops: CDR1 SGHTA, CDR2 FQGTGA. The CDR3 loop is CASSPGGDPNIQYF. The CDR3 nucleotides are TGTGCCAGCAGCCCCGGGGGGGATCCCAACATTCAGTACTTC.

In its sample, this clone was seen a few times. V and J are TRBV5-1 and TRBJ2-1; possible D gene TRBD2, 5 bases. V shed 1 base and J shed 9 bases, with 17 bases lying between them. There are 15 residues in the CDR3. Germline V gene lookup returns CDR1 SGHRS and CDR2 YFSETQ. In nucleotides, the CDR3 is TGCGCCAGCAGCTTGAAAGACGGGATAACGAGTGAGCAGTTCTTC. Protein sequence: CASSLKDGITSEQFF.

This chain joins TRBV9 and TRBJ2-3, with 7 positions matching TRBD1. The ends lost 3 bases at V and 2 bases at J; junction bases unmatched: 6. The CDR3 contains 15 residues. Germline V CDR1 and CDR2: SGDLS, YYNGEE. CDR3 loop: CASSASGQNTDTQYF. CDR3 bases: TGTGCCAGCAGCGCGTCGGGACAGAACACAGATACGCAGTATTTT.

V usage is TRBV5-1 and J usage is TRBJ2-2; possibly TRBD1 for D (5 bases). CDR1 is SGHRS and CDR2 is YFSETQ in the germline V gene. V was pared by 3 bases and J by 4 bases, with 16 bases between. This CDR3 is built from 16 residues. The CDR3 region has the DNA TGCGCCAGCAGCTCCCTCCCCAGGGCGACCACCGGGGAGCTGTTTTTT. The encoded protein is CASSSLPRATTGELFF.

The chain is built from TRBV5-1 and TRBJ1-2; 8 nucleotides agree with TRBD1. Looked up from germline, CDR1 is SGHRS and CDR2 is YFSETQ. The CDR3 covers 15 residues. Trimming at V came to 3 bases and at J to 4 bases, leaving 8 bases not matched to a gene. As DNA, the CDR3 is TGCGCCAGCAGCTACCGACAGGGGCCTCCCTATGGCTACACCTTC. Amino acids: CASSYRQGPPYGYTF.

Comments on this clone: Within the sample, other DNA sequences also encode this same CDR3. The rearrangement uses TRBV5-1 and TRBJ2-1; TRBD1 agrees at 8 bases. The CDR3 loop spans 14 amino acids. In germline, CDR1 is SGHRS, CDR2 YFSETQ. Germline trimming cut 3 bases from V and 3 bases from J; bases unmatched to any gene: 2. The CDR3, as DNA: TGCGCCAGCAGCTCCGGACAGGGCTACAATGAGCAGTTCTTC. This encodes CASSSGQGYNEQFF.

The rearrangement joins TRBV7-2 to TRBJ1-5; no clear D gene. Trimming took off 2 bases at V and 11 bases at J, with 16 bases between the two ends. The CDR3 sequence is 14 residues long. CDR1 and CDR2 from the germline V gene are SGHTA and FQGNSA. The CDR3: CASSLLGGGESQHF. The CDR3 nucleotides read TGTGCCAGCAGCTTATTAGGTGGCGGGGAGTCCCAGCATTTT.

The table lists this clone with a few counts. Written as DNA, the CDR3 is TGCGCCAGCAGCCCCGTGGGACTAGCGGAAGAGACCCAGTACTTC. As protein: CASSPVGLAEETQYF. J is TRBJ2-5 and V is TRBV5-1; 11 bases map to TRBD2. This CDR3 has 15 residues. Trimming cost V 4 bases and J 3 bases; bases outside gene matches: 5. CDR1 and CDR2 (germline): SGHRS, YFSETQ. Looking up the rest from reference TRBV5-1 and TRBJ2-5 gives the full variable domain: KAGVTQTPRYLIKTRGQQVTLSCSPISGHRSVSWYQQTPGQGLQFLFEYFSETQRNKGNFPGRFSGRQFSNSRSEMNVSTLELGDSALYLCASSPVGLAEETQYFGPGTRLLVL.

The chain carries TRBV6-5 and TRBJ2-1; possible D gene TRBD2, 6 bases. Trimming took 2 bases from V and 2 from J, leaving 10 bases between them. CDR3 length: 15 residues. CDR1 and CDR2 from the germline V gene are MNHEY and SVGAGI. CDR3 sequence (DNA): TGTGCCAGCAGTTACGGGGGGTCAGCCTACAATGAGCAGTTCTTC. This sequence encodes CASSYGGSAYNEQFF.

The chain links TRBV19 to TRBJ1-1, with 8 bases fitting TRBD1. Trimming removed 10 bases from V and 4 bases from J; junction bases left unmatched: 20. This CDR3 has 17 residues. Germline V gene lookup returns CDR1 LNHDA and CDR2 SQIVND (reference sequence). The CDR3 is CAIYMGGQGGGGTEAFF. The CDR3 DNA sequence: TGTGCCATTTACATGGGAGGACAGGGAGGGGGGGGCACTGAAGCTTTCTTT. The variable domain in full, completed from reference TRBV19 and TRBJ1-1, reads DGGITQSPKYLFRKEGQNVTLSCEQNLNHDAMYWYRQDPGQGLRLIYYSQIVNDFQKGDIAEGYSVSREKKESFPLTVTSAQKNPTAFYLCAIYMGGQGGGGTEAFFGQGTRLTVV.

This clone came up once. This chain joins TRBV6-5 and TRBJ1-2; D possibly corresponds to TRBD1 (6 bases). The ends were cut back, 0 bases at V and 8 bases at J, with 13 bases in the middle. CDR3 length equals 14 residues. Looked up from germline, CDR1 is MNHEY and CDR2 is SVGAGI. CDR3 protein: CASSYSGHIGGYTF. The CDR3 coding sequence is TGTGCCAGCAGTTACTCGGGACACATAGGGGGCTACACCTTC.

The chain couples TRBV27 to TRBJ1-6; D gene ambiguous. Looked up from germline, CDR1 is MNHEY and CDR2 is SMNVEV (reference sequence). Trimming stripped 3 bases from V and 12 bases from J, with 9 bases between. The CDR3 covers 12 residues. The CDR3 DNA reads TGTGCCAGCAGTTTTACAAATGGACCCCTCCACTTT. This encodes CASSFTNGPLHF.

The chain employs TRBV19 and TRBJ2-3; 8 positions agree with TRBD1. Looked up from germline, CDR1 is LNHDA and CDR2 is SQIVND (reference sequence). With 6 bases clipped from V and 5 bases from J, the junction kept 10 bases outside the gene matches. The CDR3 spans 15 residues. The CDR3 DNA reads TGTGCCAGTAGGACCTGGGGGACAGGCGTAGATACGCAGTATTTT. It encodes CASRTWGTGVDTQYF.

A few counts support this clone. The genes are TRBV6-1 and TRBJ1-1, with D perhaps TRBD1 (6 bases). The CDR3 consists of 12 residues. The V end lost 6 bases, the J end lost 3 bases, and 8 bases lay between the germline ends. Per the germline V gene, CDR1 is MNHNS and CDR2 is SASEGT. CDR3 bases: TGTGCCAGCAGCCCAGGGGACACTGAAGCTTTCTTT. Encoded protein: CASSPGDTEAFF.

V and J are TRBV27 and TRBJ1-5; D possibly corresponds to TRBD1 (5 bases). From germline, CDR1 is MNHEY and CDR2 SMNVEV (reference sequence). The CDR3 sequence is 16 residues long. The V end was cut by 5 bases, the J end by 1 base, with 15 bases between. CDR3 sequence reads: CASSLSWGESNQPQHF. For the CDR3, the DNA is TGTGCCAGCAGTCTAAGCTGGGGCGAGAGCAATCAGCCCCAGCATTTT.

The chain carries TRBV7-3 and TRBJ2-3, with a possible D match to TRBD1 (5 bases). There are 12 residues in the CDR3. The V gene's germline CDR1 is SGHTA and CDR2 FQGTGA. V dropped 5 bases and J dropped 5 bases, with 8 bases sitting between them. CDR3 bases: TGTGCCAGCAGCCCCACAGGAGATACGCAGTATTTT. It translates to CASSPTGDTQYF.

For the CDR3, the DNA is TGTGCCAGCAGCCTGGGACAGGGGTTGGATACGCAGTATTTT. Protein sequence: CASSLGQGLDTQYF. The chain links TRBV7-9 to TRBJ2-3; 10 positions match TRBD1. This CDR3 is built from 14 residues. From germline, CDR1 is SEHNR and CDR2 FQNEAQ (reference sequence). The ends lost 5 bases at V and 6 bases at J; junction bases unmatched: 5.

This clone has a handful of counts. This sequence joins TRBV5-1 and TRBJ1-3; D is possibly TRBD1 (6 bases). Germline values: CDR1 SGHRS, CDR2 YFSETQ. Trimming removed 0 bases at V and 4 bases at J, with 14 bases between. The CDR3 has 16 residues. The CDR3, as DNA: TGCGCCAGCAGCTTGGTGGGGGCTATGCGAGGAAACACCATATATTTT. Its protein is CASSLVGAMRGNTIYF.

For the CDR3, the DNA is TGTGCCAGCAGCGCCGGGGGGGGCACTGAAGCTTTCTTT. Encoded protein: CASSAGGGTEAFF. The J gene is TRBJ1-1, the V gene TRBV7-9, with D possibly being TRBD1 (5 bases). Germline values: CDR1 SEHNR, CDR2 FQNEAQ (reference sequence). The CDR3 contains 13 residues. Trimming left V 5 bases short and J 4 bases short, with 11 bases between.